This TCR beta chain stems from a study of CD8 T cells in ankylosing spondylitis. Study-wide results and caveats: A motif in TCR beta, a set of several highly homologous variants, appeared characteristic of ankylosing spondylitis blood.

It was by quantitative 5'-RACE with molecular barcodes that TCR beta libraries were made. TCRdb re-analysed the 5' RACE reads in MiXCR, keeping a single row per CDR3 protein. The sample has 200,000 to 250,000 distinct CDR3 sequences; around 20% are singletons. Looked up from germline, CDR1 is KGHDR and CDR2 is SFDVKD. V lost 4 bases and J 5 bases, leaving 10 bases between the germline ends. This CDR3 contains 14 residues. Notes on this clonotype: Its specificity is not known.

The rearrangement uses TRBV24-1 and TRBJ2-2; the D gene is possibly TRBD1 (6 bases). Sequenced material: blood, either unsorted or a sorted T cell fraction (not recorded which). This clonotype was obtained from a male donor with ankylosing spondylitis. The CDR3 DNA is TGTGCCACCAGTGACACAGGGAGAACCGGGGAGCTGTTTTTT. This encodes CATSDTGRTGELFF.